A single sample is the source of the 19 T cell receptor beta chains below, sequenced in a study of T cells in Graves' hyperthyroidism and ophthalmopathy. RNA transcripts yielded amplified TCR beta CDR3 regions. HTBI primers were employed in a first-round RT-PCR of the TCR CDR3. TCRdb reprocessed the multiplex PCR reads with MiXCR, giving one entry per CDR3 protein. The sample has 370,000 or so distinct CDR3 sequences, approximately 15% seen once. Sequencing input: blood. The source of these receptors is a woman between 18 and 29 years old with Graves' hyperthyroidism that later progressed to Graves' ophthalmopathy.

This sequence joins TRBV3-1 and TRBJ2-2, with TRBD2 identical over 8 bases. Germline V gene data show CDR1 as LGHDT and CDR2 as YNNKEL (reference sequence). Unmatched junction bases numbered 3, after V lost 1 base and J lost 5 bases. The CDR3 is 15 residues long. The CDR3 DNA sequence: TGTGCCAGCAGCCAAGCGGGAGGGGGAACCGGGGAGCTGTTTTTT. Translation: CASSQAGGGTGELFF.

This clonotype was counted ten times or more. The rearrangement joins TRBV29-1 to TRBJ2-7; tentative D call: TRBD1 (6 bases). Per germline, CDR1 SQVTM and CDR2 ANQGSEA. V was shortened by 4 bases and J by 2 bases, with 9 bases between the two germline ends. The CDR3 has 12 residues. CDR3 protein: CSVGDTTYEQYF. The DNA of the CDR3 is TGCAGCGTTGGGGACACTACCTACGAGCAGTACTTC.

There are a few counts of this clonotype. The chain combines TRBV5-6 with TRBJ1-1, with no clear D. Trimming took 3 bases from V and 6 from J, leaving 15 bases between them. The CDR3 loop spans 14 amino acids. Germline assignment: CDR1 SGHDT and CDR2 YYEEEE. The CDR3 loop reads CASSSINSGAEAFF. CDR3 in DNA: TGTGCCAGCAGCTCTATAAACAGTGGGGCTGAAGCTTTCTTT.

Here the CDR3 reads CASSQLQLAKNIQYF. The CDR3 DNA reads as TGCGCCAGCAGCCAACTACAGCTAGCCAAAAACATTCAGTACTTC. This chain joins TRBV4-1 and TRBJ2-4, with no clear D. The CDR3 has 15 residues. Trimming took off 2 bases at V and 0 bases at J, with 8 bases between the two ends. In germline, CDR1 is MGHRA, CDR2 YSYEKL.

This clonotype was counted only a few times. The chain couples TRBV5-4 to TRBJ2-2; TRBD2 matches at 10 bases. The germline CDR1 and CDR2 sequences are SGHNT and YYREEE (reference sequence). V shed 3 bases, J shed 3 bases, and the junction held 8 bases outside the gene matches. The CDR3 is made up of 17 amino acids. Here the CDR3 reads CASSSSTSGSYTGELFF. The CDR3 coding sequence is TGTGCCAGCAGCTCGTCGACTAGCGGGTCATACACCGGGGAGCTGTTTTTT.

The table lists this clonotype with a few counts. This chain connects TRBV18 to TRBJ1-1, with D perhaps matching TRBD1 (6 bases). The CDR3 sequence is 14 residues long. Germline V lookup: CDR1 KGHSH, CDR2 LQKENI. Trimming left V 5 bases short and J 6 bases short, with 16 bases between. The CDR3 DNA sequence: TGTGCCAGCTCATCGAAAGGGGGGGCGTCTGAAGCTTTCTTT. Translating gives CASSSKGGASEAFF.

V gene TRBV28 combines with J gene TRBJ2-7, with 8 nucleotides matching TRBD2. The junction had 10 bases not matched to a gene; V was cut back by 5 bases and J by 4 bases. The CDR3 consists of 15 residues. Germline assignment: CDR1 MDHEN and CDR2 SYDVKM. For the CDR3, the DNA is TGTGCCAGCAGTGAGGGTAGCGGGAATTCTTACGAGCAGTACTTC. Translating gives CASSEGSGNSYEQYF.

The chain uses TRBV20-1 and TRBJ2-5, with TRBD2 matching 13 bases. Trimming removed 4 bases from V and 2 bases from J; junction bases left unmatched: 4. The CDR3 is 15 amino acids. Germline V gene lookup returns CDR1 DFQATT and CDR2 SNEGSKA (reference sequence). The CDR3, as DNA: TGCAGTGCTACGACACTAGCGGGAGGGCAAGAGACCCAGTACTTC. Amino acid sequence: CSATTLAGGQETQYF.

The chain joins TRBV6-1 to TRBJ1-2; maybe TRBD1 (5 bases). The length of the CDR3 is 13 residues. Looked up from germline, CDR1 is MNHNS and CDR2 is SASEGT. V dropped 6 bases and J dropped 8 bases, with 16 bases sitting between them. The CDR3 region is CASSPDRWSGYTF. As DNA, the CDR3 is TGTGCCAGCAGCCCCGACAGATGGTCCGGCTACACCTTC.

Ten or more counts support this clonotype. This rearrangement joins TRBV12-3 or TRBV12-4 to TRBJ2-1; D is unclear. This CDR3 comprises 12 residues. Trimming shortened V by 7 bases and J by 6 bases, and 10 bases separated the two germline ends. The CDR3 here is CASIRVLNEQFF. The DNA of the CDR3 is TGTGCCAGCATCCGCGTCCTCAATGAGCAGTTCTTC.

The table lists this clonotype with many counts. The chain employs TRBV5-6 and TRBJ2-5; tentatively, D is TRBD2 (5 bases). Trimming stripped 1 base from V and 4 bases from J, with 11 bases between. The CDR3 has 14 amino acids. CDR1 and CDR2 from the germline V gene are SGHDT and YYEEEE. CDR3: CASSLWFRGETQYF. CDR3 DNA: TGTGCCAGCAGCTTGTGGTTCCGGGGAGAGACCCAGTACTTC.

This clonotype was seen ten or more times. The rearrangement links TRBV28 to TRBJ2-6; unclear D gene. Trimming took off 3 bases at V and 0 bases at J, with 9 bases between the two ends. Germline CDR1 and CDR2: MDHEN and SYDVKM. The CDR3 length is 16 residues. The CDR3 sequence is CASSFITGSGANVLTF. CDR3 bases: TGTGCCAGCAGTTTTATTACTGGCTCTGGGGCCAACGTCCTGACTTTC.

The chain employs TRBV27 and TRBJ2-5; TRBD1 aligns across 9 bases. Germline-derived CDR1 and CDR2 are MNHEY and SMNVEV (reference sequence). Trimming removed 6 bases from V and 5 bases from J; junction bases left unmatched: 13. The CDR3 is made up of 16 amino acids. The DNA for the CDR3 is TGTGCCAGCAGCCGAAAAGGGGACAGGGTCACGGAGACCCAGTACTTC. Its translation: CASSRKGDRVTETQYF.

This clonotype was seen repeatedly, ten times or more. This chain links TRBV29-1 with TRBJ2-3; D gene unclear. This CDR3 is built from 10 residues. CDR1 and CDR2 from the germline V gene are SQVTM and ANQGSEA. Deletions cut 4 bases from V and 6 bases from J, with 5 bases between. In DNA form, the CDR3 reads TGCAGCGTTGCTACGGATACGCAGTATTTT. As protein: CSVATDTQYF.

CDR3 protein: CASSYVYGKRFYNEQFF. In DNA, the CDR3 is TGTGCCAGCAGTTACGTATACGGGAAAAGGTTCTACAATGAGCAGTTCTTC. V gene TRBV6-2 or TRBV6-3 combines with J gene TRBJ2-1; weak D call: TRBD2 (5 bases). V was pared by 2 bases and J by 3 bases, with 17 bases between. This CDR3 is 17 amino acids long. The V gene's germline CDR1 is MNHEY and CDR2 SVGEGT.

This clonotype was found a few times. V is TRBV29-1 and J is TRBJ2-3; unclear D gene. This CDR3 has 12 residues. V lost 0 bases to trimming and J lost 7 bases, with 8 bases between them. The germline V gene encodes CDR1 SQVTM and CDR2 ANQGSEA. For the CDR3, the DNA is TGCAGCGTTGAAGATTGGCGGAATACGCAGTATTTT. As protein: CSVEDWRNTQYF.

The V call is TRBV6-2 or TRBV6-3, the J call TRBJ2-1; no clear D gene. The CDR3 runs 10 residues. The germline V gene has CDR1 MNHEY and CDR2 SVGEGT. V was trimmed by 2 bases and J by 10 bases, leaving 3 bases between them. CDR3 sequence reads: CASSYTEQFF. The DNA for the CDR3 is TGTGCCAGCAGTTACACCGAGCAGTTCTTC.

The chain joins TRBV29-1 to TRBJ1-6, with D possibly matching TRBD1 (5 bases). The CDR3 runs 13 residues. Trimming stripped 4 bases from V and 11 bases from J, with 15 bases between. The germline V gene encodes CDR1 SQVTM and CDR2 ANQGSEA. CDR3 nucleotides: TGCAGCGTTGCCTCGGGGGATCGGGCACCCCTCCACTTT. This gives the protein CSVASGDRAPLHF.

Ten or more counts support this clonotype. The chain recombines TRBV28 with TRBJ2-7, with a weak D call TRBD2 (6 bases). Trimming removed 8 bases at V and 0 bases at J, with 11 bases between. Germline V gene lookup returns CDR1 MDHEN and CDR2 SYDVKM. The CDR3 has 13 amino acids. The CDR3 here is CASRGTLSYEQYF. The DNA for the CDR3 is TGTGCCAGCCGCGGGACTCTCTCCTACGAGCAGTACTTC.